These 23 T cell receptor beta chains originate from one sample sequenced in a study of T cell repertoires in cytomegalovirus infection. A single record per CDR3 protein comes from TCRdb applying MiXCR to the reads. The profile shows 100,000 to 150,000 distinct CDR3 sequences, roughly a third of them singletons. Which antigens these TCRs recognize remains unknown. Sequencing used CD8+ T cells from cultured PBMCs, obtained from culture after CMV antigen stimulation. The receptor set was obtained from a human donor in good health (CMV status not recorded). Some clones in this sample may be carry-over from other donors' samples.

The chain uses TRBV28 and TRBJ2-2, with D possibly TRBD1 on 5 matching bases. Trimming took 2 bases from V and 6 from J, leaving 7 bases between them. CDR3 length: 13 residues. Germline CDR1 and CDR2: MDHEN and SYDVKM. CDR3 DNA sequence: TGTGCCAGCAGTTTAAAGGGGCCCGGGGAGCTGTTTTTT. Translation: CASSLKGPGELFF.

The chain is built from TRBV27 and TRBJ2-7; TRBD1 aligns across 10 bases. V was pared by 6 bases and J by 2 bases, with 4 bases of the junction left unmatched. The CDR3 consists of 14 residues. The germline gives CDR1 MNHEY, CDR2 SMNVEV (reference sequence). CDR3 bases: TGTGCCAGCAGCGGGACAGGGGAAACCTACGAGCAGTACTTC. Translation gives CASSGTGETYEQYF.

A single count supports this clonotype. The chain carries TRBV7-3 and TRBJ2-1; 9 bases fit TRBD2. The CDR3 is made up of 15 amino acids. Germline values: CDR1 SGHTA, CDR2 FQGTGA. With V trimmed by 5 bases and J by 2 bases, 4 bases remained unmatched. The CDR3 spells CASSKSGGPYNEQFF. The DNA for the CDR3 is TGTGCCAGCAGCAAAAGCGGGGGGCCCTACAATGAGCAGTTCTTC. Filled out from reference TRBV7-3 and TRBJ2-1, the complete variable domain reads GAGVSQTPSNKVTEKGKYVELRCDPISGHTALYWYRQSLGQGPEFLIYFQGTGAADDSGLPNDRFFAVRPEGSVSTLKIQRTERGDSAVYLCASSKSGGPYNEQFFGPGTRLTVL.

This clonotype was observed a few times. The chain recombines TRBV27 with TRBJ1-2; maybe TRBD1 (6 bases). CDR3 length: 15 residues. With 5 bases removed from V and 0 bases from J, the gap between germline ends came to 13 bases. Germline V gene sequence: CDR1 MNHEY, CDR2 SMNVEV (reference sequence). As DNA, the CDR3 is TGTGCCAGCAGTCAGGGGCGGCAGCCTAACTATGGCTACACCTTC. Protein product: CASSQGRQPNYGYTF.

The chain carries TRBV19 and TRBJ1-1, with 9 nucleotides matching TRBD1. V was pared by 5 bases and J by 6 bases, with 10 bases of the junction left unmatched. The CDR3 runs to 15 residues. CDR1 is LNHDA, CDR2 SQIVND, per germline (reference sequence). Written as DNA, the CDR3 is TGTGCCAGTAGTCCTAGGACAGGGGTGGACGCTGAAGCTTTCTTT. Translation: CASSPRTGVDAEAFF.

Turning to this clonotype: Being one base from a much bigger clone, this may be a read error. The chain employs TRBV7-2 and TRBJ2-5; TRBD2 aligns across 9 bases. The CDR3 is 15 residues long. In germline, CDR1 is SGHTA, CDR2 FQGNSA. The CDR3 loop is CASSLTRGGGETQDF. As DNA, the CDR3 is TGTGCCAGCAGCTTAACGCGGGGGGGGGGAGAGACCCAGGACTTC.

This sequence joins TRBV12-3 or TRBV12-4 and TRBJ1-2; D is perhaps TRBD1 (6 bases). Between the trimmed V and J ends, which lost 6 bases and 3 bases, there was a span of 20 bases. The CDR3 has 16 amino acids. CDR3 coding DNA: TGTGCCAGCAGCGCCGGGGGCGGGGGGCAAGACTATGGCTACACCTTC. It is translated as CASSAGGGGQDYGYTF.

The V and J genes are TRBV12-3 or TRBV12-4 and TRBJ2-3; D remains unclear. V was cut by 7 bases and J by 3 bases, with 5 bases left in between. The CDR3 totals 11 residues. CDR3 region: CASTDTDTQYF. CDR3 nucleotides: TGTGCCAGCACCGATACAGATACGCAGTATTTT.

This clonotype was seen ten or more times. This chain connects TRBV7-8 to TRBJ2-5; D unclear. In germline, CDR1 is SGHVS, CDR2 FQNEAQ. V lost 6 bases and J lost 2, with 13 bases in between. There are 14 residues in the CDR3. The CDR3 DNA reads TGTGCCAGCAGTATCGGACCGCTACAAGAGACCCAGTACTTC. It yields the protein CASSIGPLQETQYF.

This clonotype was recorded a few times. The chain is built from TRBV6-1 and TRBJ2-1; weak D call: TRBD2 (5 bases). V gave up 6 bases and J gave up 8 bases, with 14 bases separating them. From germline, CDR1 is MNHNS and CDR2 SASEGT. The CDR3 length is 13 residues. In nucleotides, the CDR3 is TGTGCCAGCAGGGACTTATCCGGACATGAGCAGTTCTTC. This codes for CASRDLSGHEQFF.

The V call is TRBV20-1, the J call TRBJ2-7; 8 bases are shared with TRBD1. Germline CDR1 and CDR2: DFQATT and SNEGSKA (reference sequence). With V trimmed by 3 bases and J by 1 base, 8 bases remained unmatched. The CDR3 loop spans 15 amino acids. CDR3 loop: CSASPDRGFSYEQYF. DNA of the CDR3: TGCAGTGCTAGTCCCGACAGGGGATTTTCCTACGAGCAGTACTTC.

The chain couples TRBV7-6 to TRBJ2-7; TRBD1 matches at 8 bases. CDR1 is SGHVS, CDR2 FNYEAQ, per germline. The CDR3 loop spans 16 amino acids. V shed 4 bases and J 0 bases; nucleotides not matched to a gene: 8. The CDR3 loop reads CASSSPDRAHSYEQYF. DNA of the CDR3: TGTGCCAGCAGCTCTCCGGACAGGGCCCACTCCTACGAGCAGTACTTC.

This clonotype was observed once. The gene calls are TRBV23-1 and TRBJ2-1; tentatively, D is TRBD1 or TRBD2 (5 bases each). TRBV23-1 is labeled an ORF, and its function is uncertain. Trimming took off 3 bases at V and 1 base at J, with 16 bases between the two ends. CDR3 length: 17 residues. CDR3: CASSHPVGERSYNEQFF. The CDR3 DNA follows: TGCGCCAGCAGTCACCCCGTGGGGGAAAGATCCTACAATGAGCAGTTCTTC.

The chain uses TRBV12-3 or TRBV12-4 and TRBJ2-5; 7 nucleotides line up with TRBD2. CDR3 length: 14 amino acids. The junction had 5 bases not matched to a gene; V was cut back by 3 bases and J by 4 bases. The CDR3 protein is CASSLASGVETQYF. The CDR3 nucleotides read TGTGCCAGCAGTTTGGCCAGCGGGGTAGAGACCCAGTACTTC.

The chain has TRBV6-6 and TRBJ2-1; 12 nucleotides align to TRBD2. The CDR3 loop spans 22 amino acids. Germline V gene data show CDR1 as MNHNY and CDR2 as SVGAGI (reference sequence). V lost 0 bases to trimming and J lost 1 base; unmatched junction nucleotides: 16. This CDR3 is CASSYSSRASGGVTTSYNEQFF. The DNA of the CDR3 is TGTGCCAGCAGTTACTCGTCCAGGGCTAGCGGGGGGGTCACAACGTCCTACAATGAGCAGTTCTTC.

The CDR3: CASSAKGADTEAFF. In DNA, the CDR3 is TGTGCCAGCAGTGCCAAGGGGGCTGACACTGAAGCTTTCTTT. The chain joins TRBV6-6 to TRBJ1-1, with 7 bases that match TRBD1. Germline values: CDR1 MNHNY, CDR2 SVGAGI (reference sequence). The CDR3 consists of 14 residues. V shed 5 bases and J 3 bases; nucleotides not matched to a gene: 6.

The J gene is TRBJ2-5, the V gene TRBV6-1; TRBD2 aligns across 12 bases. The CDR3 covers 16 residues. V dropped 6 bases and J dropped 2; count of bases not matched to a gene: 7. Germline CDR1 reads MNHNS; CDR2 reads SASEGT. CDR3 in DNA: TGTGCCAGCAGACCTCTAGCGGGGGGGAATCAAGAGACCCAGTACTTC. This encodes CASRPLAGGNQETQYF.

Comments on this clonotype: One end of the junction is discordant with germline, which a read error may explain. The chain combines TRBV7-6 with TRBJ2-3, with D unresolved. The CDR3 is 12 residues long. Germline assignment: CDR1 SGHVS and CDR2 FNYEAQ. The CDR3 is CASRKFGDKQYF. Written as DNA, the CDR3 is TGTGCCAGCAGGAAATTTGGGGATAAGCAGTATTTT.

This clonotype was counted only a few times. This chain connects TRBV25-1 to TRBJ2-7, with 9 bases matching TRBD1. In germline, CDR1 is MGHDK, CDR2 SYGVNS. Trimming removed 1 base from V and 4 bases from J; junction bases left unmatched: 11. The CDR3 runs to 17 residues. The CDR3 protein is CASSEFFGDRGNYEQYF. Here the CDR3 DNA reads TGTGCCAGCAGTGAATTTTTTGGCGACAGGGGGAATTACGAGCAGTACTTC.

The chain is built from TRBV4-1 and TRBJ2-1; TRBD2 might be the D (5 bases). Germline assignment: CDR1 MGHRA and CDR2 YSYEKL. V lost 0 bases to trimming and J lost 0 bases, with 9 bases between them. This CDR3 has 16 residues. CDR3 sequence: CASSQDVGSSYNEQFF. The CDR3 DNA follows: TGCGCCAGCAGCCAAGATGTGGGGAGCTCCTACAATGAGCAGTTCTTC.

This chain connects TRBV6-5 to TRBJ2-7; perhaps D is TRBD1 or TRBD2 (5 bases each). The germline V gene encodes CDR1 MNHEY and CDR2 SVGAGI. V was shortened by 2 bases and J by 5 bases, with 13 bases between the two germline ends. The CDR3 covers 14 residues. CDR3 protein: CASSYGIGADEQYF. In DNA form, the CDR3 reads TGTGCCAGCAGTTACGGCATCGGGGCGGACGAGCAGTACTTC.

This clonotype turned up a few times. V usage is TRBV7-8 and J usage is TRBJ2-5; D unclear. Trimming removed 1 base at V and 1 base at J, with 7 bases between. Germline CDR1 is SGHVS and CDR2 is FQNEAQ. CDR3 length equals 14 residues. The CDR3 here is CASSLGVSQETQYF. In nucleotides, the CDR3 is TGTGCCAGCAGCTTAGGAGTATCCCAAGAGACCCAGTACTTC.

This clonotype appeared a single time. The chain couples TRBV11-2 to TRBJ2-5; D call uncertain. This CDR3 is built from 16 residues. The V end was cut by 3 bases, the J end by 1 base, with 15 bases between. Germline CDR1 reads SGHAT; CDR2 reads FQNNGV. CDR3 amino acids: CASSFHSQAPQETQYF. The CDR3, as DNA: TGTGCCAGCAGCTTCCATTCGCAGGCGCCCCAAGAGACCCAGTACTTC.